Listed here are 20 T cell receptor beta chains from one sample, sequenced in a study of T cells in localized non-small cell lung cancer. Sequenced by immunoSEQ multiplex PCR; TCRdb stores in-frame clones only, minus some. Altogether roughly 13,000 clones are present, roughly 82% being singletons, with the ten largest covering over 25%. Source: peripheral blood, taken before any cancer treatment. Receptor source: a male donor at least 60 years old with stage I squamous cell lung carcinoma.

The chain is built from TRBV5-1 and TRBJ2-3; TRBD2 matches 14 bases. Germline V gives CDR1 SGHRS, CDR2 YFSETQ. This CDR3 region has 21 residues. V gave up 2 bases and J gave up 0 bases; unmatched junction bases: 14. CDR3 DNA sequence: TGCGCCAGCAGCTTCTCCCAAGAGCCGGGACTAGCGGGAGAGAGCACAGATACGCAGTATTTT. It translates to CASSFSQEPGLAGESTDTQYF.

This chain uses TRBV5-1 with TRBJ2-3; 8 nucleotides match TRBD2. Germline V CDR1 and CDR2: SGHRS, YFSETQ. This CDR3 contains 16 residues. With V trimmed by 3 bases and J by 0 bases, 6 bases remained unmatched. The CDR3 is CASSSGLAGSTDTQYF. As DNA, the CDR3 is TGCGCCAGCAGCTCAGGACTAGCCGGTAGCACAGATACGCAGTATTTT. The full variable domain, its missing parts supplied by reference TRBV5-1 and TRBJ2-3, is KAGVTQTPRYLIKTRGQQVTLSCSPISGHRSVSWYQQTPGQGLQFLFEYFSETQRNKGNFPGRFSGRQFSNSRSEMNVSTLELGDSALYLCASSSGLAGSTDTQYFGPGTRLTVL.

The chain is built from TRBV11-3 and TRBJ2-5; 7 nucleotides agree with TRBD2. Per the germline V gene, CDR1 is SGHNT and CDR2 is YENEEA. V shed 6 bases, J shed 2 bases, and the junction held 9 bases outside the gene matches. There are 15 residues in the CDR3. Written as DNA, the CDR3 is TGTGCCAGCAGTCAGAGAAGGGGAGGGCAAGAGACCCAGTACTTC. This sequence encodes CASSQRRGGQETQYF.

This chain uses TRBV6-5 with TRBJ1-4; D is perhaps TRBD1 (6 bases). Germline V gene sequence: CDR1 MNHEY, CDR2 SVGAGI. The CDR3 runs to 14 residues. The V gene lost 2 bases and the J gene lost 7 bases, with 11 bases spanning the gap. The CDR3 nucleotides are TGTGCCAGCAGTTACGGCTGGGGGGCTGAAAAACTGTTTTTT. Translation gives CASSYGWGAEKLFF.

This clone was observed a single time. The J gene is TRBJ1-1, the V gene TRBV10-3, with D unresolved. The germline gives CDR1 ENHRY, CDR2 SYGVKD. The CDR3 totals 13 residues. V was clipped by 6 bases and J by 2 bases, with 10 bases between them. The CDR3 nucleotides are TGTGCCATCAGACCGGGCCTTAACACTGAAGCTTTCTTT. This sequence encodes CAIRPGLNTEAFF.

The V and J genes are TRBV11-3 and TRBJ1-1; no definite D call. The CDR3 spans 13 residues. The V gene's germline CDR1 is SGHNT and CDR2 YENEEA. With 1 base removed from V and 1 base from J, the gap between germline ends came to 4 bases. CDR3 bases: TGTGCCAGCAGCTTAGGTGGGAACACTGAAGCTTTCTTT. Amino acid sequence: CASSLGGNTEAFF.

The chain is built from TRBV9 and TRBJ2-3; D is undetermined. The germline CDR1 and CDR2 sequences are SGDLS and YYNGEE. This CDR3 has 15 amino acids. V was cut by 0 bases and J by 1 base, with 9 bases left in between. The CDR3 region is CASSVGPRGTDTQYF. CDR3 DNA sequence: TGTGCCAGCAGCGTAGGGCCCCGAGGCACAGATACGCAGTATTTT.

CDR3: CASSRGQGTYNEQFF. The DNA for the CDR3 is TGTGCCAGTAGTCGAGGACAGGGTACCTACAATGAGCAGTTCTTC. The chain recombines TRBV19 with TRBJ2-1; TRBD1 matches at 8 bases. J lost 2 bases, V lost 5 bases, and 5 bases had no gene match. CDR3 size: 15 residues. CDR1 LNHDA and CDR2 SQIVND come from the germline V gene (reference sequence).

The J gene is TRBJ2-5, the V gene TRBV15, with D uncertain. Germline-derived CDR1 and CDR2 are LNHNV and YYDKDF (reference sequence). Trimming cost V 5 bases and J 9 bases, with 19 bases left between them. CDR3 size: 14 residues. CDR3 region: CATSPRGANPPQYF. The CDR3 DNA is TGTGCCACCAGCCCTCGCGGAGCGAACCCCCCCCAGTACTTC.

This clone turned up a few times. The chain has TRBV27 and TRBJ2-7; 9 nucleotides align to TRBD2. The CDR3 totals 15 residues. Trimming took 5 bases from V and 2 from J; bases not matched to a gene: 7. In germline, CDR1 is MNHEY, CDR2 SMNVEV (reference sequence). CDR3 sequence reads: CASSPFAGGPYEQYF. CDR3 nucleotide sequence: TGTGCCAGCAGTCCCTTTGCGGGAGGGCCCTACGAGCAGTACTTC.

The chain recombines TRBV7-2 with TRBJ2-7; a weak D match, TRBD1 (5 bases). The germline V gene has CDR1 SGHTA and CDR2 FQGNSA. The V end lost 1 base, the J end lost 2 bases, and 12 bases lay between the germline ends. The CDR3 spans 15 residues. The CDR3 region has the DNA TGTGCCAGCAGCTTAGGGATCACAGGCCCCTACGAGCAGTACTTC. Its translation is CASSLGITGPYEQYF. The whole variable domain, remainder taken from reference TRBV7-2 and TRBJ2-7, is GAGVSQSPSNKVTEKGKDVELRCDPISGHTALYWYRQSLGQGLEFLIYFQGNSAPDKSGLPSDRFSAERTGGSVSTLTIQRTQQEDSAVYLCASSLGITGPYEQYFGPGTRLTVT.

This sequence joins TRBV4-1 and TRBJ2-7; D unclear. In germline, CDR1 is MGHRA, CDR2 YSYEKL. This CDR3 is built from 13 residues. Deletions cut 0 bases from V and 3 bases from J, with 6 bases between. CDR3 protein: CASSQDLDYEQYF. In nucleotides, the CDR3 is TGCGCCAGCAGCCAAGATCTGGACTACGAGCAGTACTTC.

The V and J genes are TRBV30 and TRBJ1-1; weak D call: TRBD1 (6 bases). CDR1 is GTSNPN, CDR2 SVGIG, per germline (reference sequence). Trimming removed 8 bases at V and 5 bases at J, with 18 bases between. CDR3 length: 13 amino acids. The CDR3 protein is CAVNWGPGTEAFF. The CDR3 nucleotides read TGTGCCGTGAACTGGGGGCCGGGAACTGAAGCTTTCTTT.

The CDR3 DNA reads TGTGCCAGCAGCGCGTTACTGGGTCGCGATGAGCAGTTCTTC. Encoded protein: CASSALLGRDEQFF. The chain uses TRBV6-6 and TRBJ2-1; D unresolved. V lost 6 bases to trimming and J lost 8 bases, with 17 bases between them. CDR1 is MNHNY, CDR2 SVGAGI, per germline (reference sequence). This CDR3 has 14 residues.

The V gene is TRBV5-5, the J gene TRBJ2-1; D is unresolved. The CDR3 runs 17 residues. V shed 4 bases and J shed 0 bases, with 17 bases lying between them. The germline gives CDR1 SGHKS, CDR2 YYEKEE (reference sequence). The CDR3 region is CASSAGRLLSSYNEQFF. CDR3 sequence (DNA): TGTGCCAGCAGCGCCGGACGGCTCCTAAGCTCCTACAATGAGCAGTTCTTC.

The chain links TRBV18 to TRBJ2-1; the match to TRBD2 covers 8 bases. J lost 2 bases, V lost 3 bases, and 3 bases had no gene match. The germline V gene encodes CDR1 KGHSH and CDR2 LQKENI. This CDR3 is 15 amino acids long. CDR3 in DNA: TGTGCCAGCTCACCCGAACTAGCGGCCTACAATGAGCAGTTCTTC. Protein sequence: CASSPELAAYNEQFF.

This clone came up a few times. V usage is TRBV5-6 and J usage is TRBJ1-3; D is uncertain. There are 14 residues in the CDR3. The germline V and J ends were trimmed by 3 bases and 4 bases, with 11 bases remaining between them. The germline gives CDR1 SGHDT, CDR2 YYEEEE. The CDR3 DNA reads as TGTGCCAGCAGCTCGGCCCGAGGAGGAAACACCATATATTTT. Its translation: CASSSARGGNTIYF.

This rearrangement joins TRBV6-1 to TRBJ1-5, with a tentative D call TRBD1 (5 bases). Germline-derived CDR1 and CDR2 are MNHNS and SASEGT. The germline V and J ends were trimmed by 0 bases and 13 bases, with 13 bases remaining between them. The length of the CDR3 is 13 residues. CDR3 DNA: TGTGCCAGCAGTGAAGCCTGGGGACTTTATCAGCATTTT. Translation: CASSEAWGLYQHF.

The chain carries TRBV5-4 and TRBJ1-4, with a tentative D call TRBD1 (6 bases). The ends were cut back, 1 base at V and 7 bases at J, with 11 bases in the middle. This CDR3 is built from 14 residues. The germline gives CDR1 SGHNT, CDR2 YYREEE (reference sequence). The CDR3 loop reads CASSLQGLSEKLFF. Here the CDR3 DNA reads TGTGCCAGCAGCTTGCAGGGGTTAAGTGAAAAACTGTTTTTT.

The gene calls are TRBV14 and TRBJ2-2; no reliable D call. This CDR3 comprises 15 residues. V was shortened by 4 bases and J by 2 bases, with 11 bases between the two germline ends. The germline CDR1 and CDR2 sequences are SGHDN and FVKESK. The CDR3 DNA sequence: TGTGCCAGCAGCCCCACAGAATATAACACCGGGGAGCTGTTTTTT. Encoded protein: CASSPTEYNTGELFF.